A selection of T cell receptor beta chains follows, all from one sample in a study of vaccination effects on CD4 cells after COVID-19. The method was immunoSEQ multiplex PCR; TCRdb's version includes in-frame clones alone and lacks a portion of them. The sample carries fewer than 75,000 clones, 78% recorded once. No antigen has been identified for these receptors. The sequenced sample was CD4+ T cells from PBMCs cultured without peptide, obtained after COVID-19 vaccination. These receptors originate from a human donor who received a COVID-19 vaccine. The CDR3 runs from the conserved cysteine through the conserved F or W. D genes are given only for firm matches. Rows may omit the clone size; those that give it use once, few, many or a size class.

cdr3_aa: CASSQNPVGSAYGYTF; cdr3_nt: TGCGCCAGCAGCCAAAACCCCGTGGGCAGCGCATATGGCTACACCTTC; clone_size: NA; j_call: TRBJ1-2; v_call: TRBV4-3; d_call: NA
cdr3_aa: CASSQPGGSYEQYF; cdr3_nt: TGCGCCAGCAGCCAGCCCGGGGGGTCCTACGAGCAGTACTTC; clone_size: NA; j_call: TRBJ2-7; v_call: TRBV4-3; d_call: TRBD2
cdr3_aa: CASSPANYGYTF; cdr3_nt: TGTGCCAGCAGTCCAGCTAACTATGGCTACACCTTC; clone_size: NA; j_call: TRBJ1-2; v_call: TRBV2; d_call: NA
cdr3_aa: CASSVASGLYNEQFF; cdr3_nt: TGTGCCAGCAGCGTAGCGAGCGGGTTATACAATGAGCAGTTCTTC; clone_size: NA; j_call: TRBJ2-1; v_call: TRBV9; d_call: NA
cdr3_aa: CASSYGKGNQPQHF; cdr3_nt: TGTGCCAGCAGTTACGGAAAGGGGAATCAGCCCCAGCATTTT; clone_size: NA; j_call: TRBJ1-5; v_call: TRBV6-5; d_call: NA
cdr3_aa: CASSPWQGLLNTEAFF; cdr3_nt: TGTGCCAGCAGCCCATGGCAGGGGCTGCTGAACACTGAAGCTTTCTTT; clone_size: NA; j_call: TRBJ1-1; v_call: TRBV5-5; d_call: NA
cdr3_aa: CASSIRGRNTEAFF; cdr3_nt: TGTGCCAGTAGTATTCGGGGGAGGAACACTGAAGCTTTCTTT; clone_size: NA; j_call: TRBJ1-1; v_call: TRBV19; d_call: NA
cdr3_aa: CASSRLTTDTQYF; cdr3_nt: TGTGCCAGCAGCCGACTAACCACAGATACGCAGTATTTT; clone_size: NA; j_call: TRBJ2-3; v_call: TRBV3-1/TRBV3-2; d_call: NA
cdr3_aa: CAPYYPEGDTEAFF; cdr3_nt: TGTGCCCCTTATTACCCGGAAGGGGACACTGAAGCTTTCTTT; clone_size: NA; j_call: TRBJ1-1; v_call: TRBV10-3; d_call: NA
cdr3_aa: CASSLGGYDEKLFF; cdr3_nt: TGCGCCAGCAGCCTAGGGGGTTATGATGAAAAACTGTTTTTT; clone_size: NA; j_call: TRBJ1-4; v_call: TRBV5-1; d_call: NA
cdr3_aa: CATSRNPSYEQYF; cdr3_nt: TGTGCCACCAGCAGGAACCCCTCCTACGAGCAGTACTTC; clone_size: NA; j_call: TRBJ2-7; v_call: TRBV15; d_call: NA
cdr3_aa: CASSRGGTNEQYF; cdr3_nt: TGTGCCAGCAGTCGGGGGGGCACTAACGAGCAGTACTTC; clone_size: NA; j_call: TRBJ2-7; v_call: TRBV12-3/TRBV12-4; d_call: TRBD2
cdr3_aa: CASSPAPSSYNEQFF; cdr3_nt: TGTGCCAGCTCACCCGCTCCTAGCTCCTACAATGAGCAGTTCTTC; clone_size: few; j_call: TRBJ2-1; v_call: TRBV18; d_call: NA
cdr3_aa: CASSEADRMASPLHF; cdr3_nt: TGTGCCAGCAGTGAAGCTGACAGGATGGCCTCACCCCTCCACTTT; clone_size: NA; j_call: TRBJ1-6; v_call: TRBV2; d_call: NA
cdr3_aa: CASRPSPYEQFF; cdr3_nt: TGTGCCAGCAGGCCTAGCCCGTATGAGCAGTTCTTC; clone_size: NA; j_call: TRBJ2-1; v_call: TRBV6-5; d_call: NA
cdr3_aa: CASSTLEGGLWGYTF; cdr3_nt: TGTGCCAGTAGTACCCTTGAGGGGGGCCTCTGGGGCTACACCTTC; clone_size: few; j_call: TRBJ1-2; v_call: TRBV19; d_call: NA
cdr3_aa: CASSPAGTLNTEAFF; cdr3_nt: TGTGCCAGCTCACCAGCCGGGACTCTGAACACTGAAGCTTTCTTT; clone_size: once; j_call: TRBJ1-1; v_call: TRBV18; d_call: NA
cdr3_aa: CAISREPNQPQHF; cdr3_nt: TGTGCCATCAGCAGGGAACCGAATCAGCCCCAGCATTTT; clone_size: few; j_call: TRBJ1-5; v_call: TRBV10-3; d_call: NA
cdr3_aa: CSAGGNYGYTF; cdr3_nt: TGCAGCGCGGGGGGGAACTATGGCTACACCTTC; clone_size: once; j_call: TRBJ1-2; v_call: TRBV29-1; d_call: NA
cdr3_aa: CASRAGTGGSHTQYF; cdr3_nt: TGTGCCAGCAGAGCCGGGACAGGGGGCTCTCATACGCAGTATTTT; clone_size: NA; j_call: TRBJ2-3; v_call: TRBV9; d_call: TRBD1
cdr3_aa: CASSQDPGRDYEQYF; cdr3_nt: TGCGCCAGCAGCCAAGATCCCGGCAGGGACTACGAGCAGTACTTC; clone_size: NA; j_call: TRBJ2-7; v_call: TRBV4-1; d_call: NA
cdr3_aa: CASSTTQDEQYF; cdr3_nt: TGTGCCAGCAGTACGACTCAGGACGAGCAGTACTTC; clone_size: NA; j_call: TRBJ2-7; v_call: TRBV2; d_call: NA
cdr3_aa: CASSATSGSYNEQFF; cdr3_nt: TGTGCCAGCAGTGCGACTAGCGGGAGCTACAATGAGCAGTTCTTC; clone_size: NA; j_call: TRBJ2-1; v_call: TRBV2; d_call: TRBD2
cdr3_aa: CAWSPLAGYGYTF; cdr3_nt: TGTGCCTGGAGCCCCCTGGCAGGATACGGCTACACCTTC; clone_size: NA; j_call: TRBJ1-2; v_call: TRBV30; d_call: NA
cdr3_aa: CASSGQGGWEQFF; cdr3_nt: TGTGCCAGCAGCGGGCAAGGGGGGTGGGAGCAGTTCTTC; clone_size: NA; j_call: TRBJ2-1; v_call: TRBV9; d_call: NA
cdr3_aa: CASSLGDRGSYGYTF; cdr3_nt: TGTGCCAGCTCATTAGGGGACAGGGGGTCCTATGGCTACACCTTC; clone_size: NA; j_call: TRBJ1-2; v_call: TRBV18; d_call: TRBD1
cdr3_aa: CATSDNGYGYTF; cdr3_nt: TGTGCCACCAGTGATAACGGCTATGGCTACACCTTC; clone_size: NA; j_call: TRBJ1-2; v_call: TRBV24-1; d_call: NA
cdr3_aa: CASSFSSTGAGNTIYF; cdr3_nt: TGTGCCAGCAGTTTCTCTAGTACAGGGGCTGGAAACACCATATATTTT; clone_size: NA; j_call: TRBJ1-3; v_call: TRBV28; d_call: TRBD1
cdr3_aa: CASKGGSNTEAFF; cdr3_nt: TGTGCCAGCAAGGGGGGGTCGAACACTGAAGCTTTCTTT; clone_size: NA; j_call: TRBJ1-1; v_call: TRBV9; d_call: NA
cdr3_aa: CASSDDRGPPYEQYF; cdr3_nt: TGTGCCAGCAGTGACGACAGGGGTCCCCCCTACGAGCAGTACTTC; clone_size: NA; j_call: TRBJ2-7; v_call: TRBV6-1; d_call: TRBD1
cdr3_aa: CASSTTPVPNTEAFF; cdr3_nt: TGTGCCAGCAGCACTACCCCGGTACCGAACACTGAAGCTTTCTTT; clone_size: NA; j_call: TRBJ1-1; v_call: TRBV9; d_call: NA
cdr3_aa: CASSLTDSHDVDEQFF; cdr3_nt: TGCGCCAGCAGCTTGACGGACTCCCACGACGTGGATGAGCAGTTCTTC; clone_size: NA; j_call: TRBJ2-1; v_call: TRBV5-1; d_call: NA
cdr3_aa: CATREGRQANQPQHF; cdr3_nt: TGTGCCACCCGGGAAGGCAGACAAGCAAATCAGCCCCAGCATTTT; clone_size: NA; j_call: TRBJ1-5; v_call: TRBV15; d_call: NA
cdr3_aa: CASSQQGRAPSNTEAFF; cdr3_nt: TGCGCCAGCAGCCAGCAGGGGAGGGCCCCGTCGAACACTGAAGCTTTCTTT; clone_size: NA; j_call: TRBJ1-1; v_call: TRBV5-1; d_call: NA
cdr3_aa: CASSFRDRGRKGYTF; cdr3_nt: TGTGCCAGCAGTTTCCGGGACAGGGGGCGCAAAGGCTACACCTTC; clone_size: NA; j_call: TRBJ1-2; v_call: TRBV6-2/TRBV6-3; d_call: TRBD1
cdr3_aa: CATRSSGSINEQFF; cdr3_nt: TGTGCCACCAGAAGTAGCGGGAGTATCAATGAGCAGTTCTTC; clone_size: NA; j_call: TRBJ2-1; v_call: TRBV24-1; d_call: TRBD2
cdr3_aa: CASGGLSYNEQFF; cdr3_nt: TGTGCCAGCGGGGGGCTCTCCTACAATGAGCAGTTCTTC; clone_size: NA; j_call: TRBJ2-1; v_call: TRBV7-2; d_call: NA
cdr3_aa: CASSERTSANYEQYF; cdr3_nt: TGTGCCAGCAGTGAAAGGACTAGCGCCAATTACGAGCAGTACTTC; clone_size: NA; j_call: TRBJ2-7; v_call: TRBV6-1; d_call: TRBD2
cdr3_aa: CASSYSPRTYEQYF; cdr3_nt: TGTGCCAGCAGTTACTCCCCCAGGACCTACGAGCAGTACTTC; clone_size: few; j_call: TRBJ2-7; v_call: TRBV6-2/TRBV6-3; d_call: NA
cdr3_aa: CASGLPKPNSPLHF; cdr3_nt: TGTGCCAGCGGTCTCCCAAAACCCAATTCACCCCTCCACTTT; clone_size: NA; j_call: TRBJ1-6; v_call: TRBV27; d_call: NA
cdr3_aa: CASSLAPGANYGYTF; cdr3_nt: TGTGCCAGCAGCTTAGCGCCTGGAGCTAACTATGGCTACACCTTC; clone_size: NA; j_call: TRBJ1-2; v_call: TRBV7-8; d_call: NA
cdr3_aa: CAISGGENTIYF; cdr3_nt: TGTGCCATCAGTGGGGGCGAAAACACCATATATTTT; clone_size: NA; j_call: TRBJ1-3; v_call: TRBV10-3; d_call: NA
cdr3_aa: CASSWRAVNTGELFF; cdr3_nt: TGCGCCAGCAGCTGGCGGGCGGTTAACACCGGGGAGCTGTTTTTT; clone_size: NA; j_call: TRBJ2-2; v_call: TRBV5-1; d_call: NA
cdr3_aa: CASSLGQGRSYEQYF; cdr3_nt: TGTGCCAGCAGCTTAGGTCAGGGGAGGTCCTACGAGCAGTACTTC; clone_size: NA; j_call: TRBJ2-7; v_call: TRBV7-2; d_call: NA
cdr3_aa: CASSRGQVTYNEQFF; cdr3_nt: TGTGCCAGCAGCCGGGGACAGGTCACCTACAATGAGCAGTTCTTC; clone_size: few; j_call: TRBJ2-1; v_call: TRBV3-1/TRBV3-2; d_call: TRBD1
cdr3_aa: CASSESGEFYGYTF; cdr3_nt: TGTGCCAGCAGTGAGTCAGGGGAGTTTTATGGCTACACCTTC; clone_size: NA; j_call: TRBJ1-2; v_call: TRBV2; d_call: NA
cdr3_aa: CASSSRTGGTGELFF; cdr3_nt: TGTGCCAGCAGCTCAAGGACGGGAGGGACCGGGGAGCTGTTTTTT; clone_size: NA; j_call: TRBJ2-2; v_call: TRBV3-1/TRBV3-2; d_call: TRBD2
cdr3_aa: CASSRRGGSSYEQYF; cdr3_nt: TGTGCCAGCAGCCGCCGGGGAGGGAGCTCCTACGAGCAGTACTTC; clone_size: NA; j_call: TRBJ2-7; v_call: TRBV5-4; d_call: TRBD2
cdr3_aa: CSASYPEQYF; cdr3_nt: TGCAGTGCTAGCTATCCCGAGCAGTACTTC; clone_size: NA; j_call: TRBJ2-7; v_call: TRBV20-1; d_call: NA
cdr3_aa: CASSSLVAGGQETQYF; cdr3_nt: TGCGCCAGCAGCTCCCTGGTAGCGGGGGGGCAAGAGACCCAGTACTTC; clone_size: NA; j_call: TRBJ2-5; v_call: TRBV5-1; d_call: TRBD2
cdr3_aa: CASSWTSGGATDTQYF; cdr3_nt: TGTGCCAGCAGCTGGACTAGCGGGGGGGCAACAGATACGCAGTATTTT; clone_size: NA; j_call: TRBJ2-3; v_call: TRBV7-2; d_call: TRBD2
cdr3_aa: CASSVDSGETQYF; cdr3_nt: TGTGCCAGCAGTGTCGACAGCGGGGAGACCCAGTACTTC; clone_size: NA; j_call: TRBJ2-5; v_call: TRBV2; d_call: NA
cdr3_aa: CASSFGFNYGYTF; cdr3_nt: TGTGCCAGCAGTTTTGGGTTTAATTATGGCTACACCTTC; clone_size: NA; j_call: TRBJ1-2; v_call: TRBV12-3/TRBV12-4; d_call: NA
cdr3_aa: CASSKDRGSYRYNEQFF; cdr3_nt: TGTGCCAGTAGTAAGGACAGGGGGTCGTATAGGTACAATGAGCAGTTCTTC; clone_size: NA; j_call: TRBJ2-1; v_call: TRBV19; d_call: TRBD1
cdr3_aa: CATSRGGGTSGDTQYF; cdr3_nt: TGTGCCACCAGCAGGGGGGGTGGGACTAGCGGAGATACGCAGTATTTT; clone_size: NA; j_call: TRBJ2-3; v_call: TRBV15; d_call: TRBD2